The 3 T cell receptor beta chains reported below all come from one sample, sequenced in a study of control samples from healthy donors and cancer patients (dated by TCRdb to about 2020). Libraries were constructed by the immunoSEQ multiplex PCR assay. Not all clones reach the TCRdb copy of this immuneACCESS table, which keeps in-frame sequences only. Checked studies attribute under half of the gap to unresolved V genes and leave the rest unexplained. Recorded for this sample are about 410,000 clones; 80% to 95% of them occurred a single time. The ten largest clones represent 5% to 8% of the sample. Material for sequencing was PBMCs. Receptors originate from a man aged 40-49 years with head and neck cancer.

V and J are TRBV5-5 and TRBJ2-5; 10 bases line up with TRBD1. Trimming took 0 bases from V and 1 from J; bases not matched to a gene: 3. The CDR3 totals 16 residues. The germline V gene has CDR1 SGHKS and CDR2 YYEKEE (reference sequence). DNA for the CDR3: TGTGCCAGCAGCTTGGGGACAGGGGGTTTCCAAGAGACCCAGTACTTC. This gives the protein CASSLGTGGFQETQYF.

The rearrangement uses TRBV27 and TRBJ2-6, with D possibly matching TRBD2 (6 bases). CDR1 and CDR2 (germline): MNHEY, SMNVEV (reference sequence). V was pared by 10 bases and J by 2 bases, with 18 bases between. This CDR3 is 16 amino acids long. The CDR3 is CATSWRDTAGANVLTF. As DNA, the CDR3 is TGTGCCACCTCGTGGAGGGATACTGCTGGGGCCAACGTCCTGACTTTC.

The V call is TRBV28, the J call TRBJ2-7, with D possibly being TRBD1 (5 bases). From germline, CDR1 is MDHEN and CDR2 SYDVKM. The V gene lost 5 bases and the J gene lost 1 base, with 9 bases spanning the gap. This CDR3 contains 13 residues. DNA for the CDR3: TGTGCCAGCAGTGATAACAGGTCCTACGAGCAGTACTTC. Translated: CASSDNRSYEQYF.